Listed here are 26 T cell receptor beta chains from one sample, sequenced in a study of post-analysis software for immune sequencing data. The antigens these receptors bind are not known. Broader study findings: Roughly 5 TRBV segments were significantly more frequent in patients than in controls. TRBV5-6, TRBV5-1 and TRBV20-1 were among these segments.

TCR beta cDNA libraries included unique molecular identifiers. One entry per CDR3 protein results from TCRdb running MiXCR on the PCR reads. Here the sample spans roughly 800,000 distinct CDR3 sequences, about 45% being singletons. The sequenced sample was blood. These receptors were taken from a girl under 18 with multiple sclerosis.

The CDR3 nucleotides read TGTGCCAGCAGTCCTCGACAATGGACCGGGACAGGGGAAGAGACCCAGTACTTC. This codes for CASSPRQWTGTGEETQYF. This chain connects TRBV12-3 or TRBV12-4 to TRBJ2-5, with 10 bases aligning to TRBD1. CDR3 length equals 18 residues. With V trimmed by 5 bases and J by 3 bases, 15 bases remained unmatched.

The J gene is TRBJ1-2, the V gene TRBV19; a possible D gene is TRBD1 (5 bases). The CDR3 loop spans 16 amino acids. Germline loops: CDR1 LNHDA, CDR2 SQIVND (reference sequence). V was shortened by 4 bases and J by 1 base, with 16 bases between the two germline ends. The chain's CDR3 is CASSNVPGMGNYGYTF. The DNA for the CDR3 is TGTGCCAGTAGTAACGTACCAGGGATGGGTAACTATGGCTACACCTTC.

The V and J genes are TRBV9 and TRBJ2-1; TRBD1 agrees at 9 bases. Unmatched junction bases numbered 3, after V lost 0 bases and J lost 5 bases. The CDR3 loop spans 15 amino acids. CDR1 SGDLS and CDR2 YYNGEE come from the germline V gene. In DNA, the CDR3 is TGTGCCAGCAGCGTAGTTGGGACAGGGAACAATGAGCAGTTCTTC. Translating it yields CASSVVGTGNNEQFF.

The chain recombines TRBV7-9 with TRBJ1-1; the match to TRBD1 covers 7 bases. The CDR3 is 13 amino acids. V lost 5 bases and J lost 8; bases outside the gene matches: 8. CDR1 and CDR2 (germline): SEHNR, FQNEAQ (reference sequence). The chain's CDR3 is CASSATAQGEAFF. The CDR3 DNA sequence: TGTGCCAGCAGCGCTACTGCACAGGGGGAAGCTTTCTTT. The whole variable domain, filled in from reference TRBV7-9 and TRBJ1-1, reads DTGVSQNPRHKITKRGQNVTFRCDPISEHNRLYWYRQTLGQGPEFLTYFQNEAQLEKSRLLSDRFSAERPKGSFSTLEIQRTEQGDSAMYLCASSATAQGEAFFGQGTRLTVV.

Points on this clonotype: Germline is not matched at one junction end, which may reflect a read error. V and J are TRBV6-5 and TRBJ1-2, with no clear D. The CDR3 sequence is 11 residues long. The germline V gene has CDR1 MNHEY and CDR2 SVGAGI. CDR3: CDSSDLFGYTF. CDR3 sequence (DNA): TGTGACAGCAGTGACCTATTTGGCTACACCTTC.

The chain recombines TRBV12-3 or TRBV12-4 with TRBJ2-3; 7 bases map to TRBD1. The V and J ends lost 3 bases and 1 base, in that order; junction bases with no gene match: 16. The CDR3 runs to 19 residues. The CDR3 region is CASSFAIGDREWRTDTQYF. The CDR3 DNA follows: TGTGCCAGCAGTTTCGCAATTGGGGACAGAGAGTGGCGCACAGATACGCAGTATTTT.

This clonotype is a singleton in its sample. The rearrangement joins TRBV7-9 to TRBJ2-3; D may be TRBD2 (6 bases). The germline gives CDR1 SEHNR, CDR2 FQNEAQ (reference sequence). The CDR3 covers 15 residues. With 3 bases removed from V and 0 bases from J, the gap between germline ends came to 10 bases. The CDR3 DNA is TGTGCCAGCAGCTTCGGACTACCTAGCACAGATACGCAGTATTTT. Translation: CASSFGLPSTDTQYF.

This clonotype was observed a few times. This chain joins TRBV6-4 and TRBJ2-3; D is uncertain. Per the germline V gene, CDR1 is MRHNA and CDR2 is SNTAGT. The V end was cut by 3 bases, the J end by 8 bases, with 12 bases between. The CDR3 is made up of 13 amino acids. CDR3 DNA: TGTGCCAGCAGTGAATGGTCTAGTGGTACGCAGTATTTT. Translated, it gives CASSEWSSGTQYF.

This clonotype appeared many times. This CDR3 reads CASSLVGVETQYF. The CDR3 DNA follows: TGTGCCAGCAGCTTAGTAGGAGTGGAGACCCAGTACTTC. This chain uses TRBV13 with TRBJ2-5; D uncertain. The CDR3 sequence is 13 residues long. Trimming removed 1 base at V and 5 bases at J, with 8 bases between. Germline CDR1 PRHDT, CDR2 FYEKMQ (reference sequence).

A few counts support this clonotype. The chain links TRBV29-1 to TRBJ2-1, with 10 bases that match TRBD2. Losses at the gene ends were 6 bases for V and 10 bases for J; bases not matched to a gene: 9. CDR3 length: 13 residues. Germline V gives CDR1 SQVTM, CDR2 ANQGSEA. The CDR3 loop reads CSVTPSGSGEQFF. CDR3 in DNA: TGCAGCGTAACCCCTAGCGGGAGTGGCGAGCAGTTCTTC.

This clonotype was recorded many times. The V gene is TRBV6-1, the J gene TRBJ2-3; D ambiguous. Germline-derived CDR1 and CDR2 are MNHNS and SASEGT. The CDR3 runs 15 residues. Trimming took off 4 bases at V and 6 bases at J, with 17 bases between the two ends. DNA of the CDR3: TGTGCCAGCAGTGTTGGCGGATCTGAGGCGGATACGCAGTATTTT. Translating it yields CASSVGGSEADTQYF.

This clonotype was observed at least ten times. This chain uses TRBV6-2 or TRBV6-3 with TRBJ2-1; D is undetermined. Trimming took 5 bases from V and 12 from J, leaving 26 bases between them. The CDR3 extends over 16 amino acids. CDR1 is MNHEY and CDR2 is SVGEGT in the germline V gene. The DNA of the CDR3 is TGTGCCAGCAGTCCGCCCAGAGGTGCTCCGCTCGGCGGGCAGTTCTTC. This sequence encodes CASSPPRGAPLGGQFF.

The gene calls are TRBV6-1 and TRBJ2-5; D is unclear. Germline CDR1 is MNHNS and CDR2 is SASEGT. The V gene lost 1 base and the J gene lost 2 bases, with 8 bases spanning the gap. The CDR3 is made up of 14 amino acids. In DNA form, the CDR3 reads TGTGCCAGCAGTGAAGTGGCAGTTCAAGAGACCCAGTACTTC. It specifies CASSEVAVQETQYF.

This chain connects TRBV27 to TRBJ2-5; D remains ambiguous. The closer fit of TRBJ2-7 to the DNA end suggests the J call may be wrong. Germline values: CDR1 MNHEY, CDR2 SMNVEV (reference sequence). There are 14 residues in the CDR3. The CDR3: CASSDTGGSYEQYF. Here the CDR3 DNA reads TGTGCCAGCAGTGACACCGGCGGATCCTACGAGCAGTACTTC.

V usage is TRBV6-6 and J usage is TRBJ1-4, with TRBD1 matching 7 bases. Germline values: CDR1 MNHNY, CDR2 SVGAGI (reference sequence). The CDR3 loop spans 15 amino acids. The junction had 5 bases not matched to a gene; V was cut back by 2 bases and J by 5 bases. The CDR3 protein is CASSYGDSRNEKLFF. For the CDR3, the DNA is TGTGCCAGCAGTTACGGGGACAGCAGAAATGAAAAACTGTTTTTT.

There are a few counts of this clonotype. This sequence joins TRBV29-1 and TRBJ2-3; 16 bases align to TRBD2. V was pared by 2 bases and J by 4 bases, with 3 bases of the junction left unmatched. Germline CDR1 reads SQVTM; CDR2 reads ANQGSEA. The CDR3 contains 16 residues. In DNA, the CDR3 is TGCAGCGTTGAACCCGGGACTAGCGGGAGGGCAGATACGCAGTATTTT. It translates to CSVEPGTSGRADTQYF.

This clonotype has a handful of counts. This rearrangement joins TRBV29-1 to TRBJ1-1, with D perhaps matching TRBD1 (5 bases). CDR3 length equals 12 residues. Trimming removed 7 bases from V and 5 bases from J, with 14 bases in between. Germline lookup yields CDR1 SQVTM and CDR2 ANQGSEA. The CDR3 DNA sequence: TGCAGCGGGGTCCAGGGAGAGACTGAAGCTTTCTTT. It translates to CSGVQGETEAFF.

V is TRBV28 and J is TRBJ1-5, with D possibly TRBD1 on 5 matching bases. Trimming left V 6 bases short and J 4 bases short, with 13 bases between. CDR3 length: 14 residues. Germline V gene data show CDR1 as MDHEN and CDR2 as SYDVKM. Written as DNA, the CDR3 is TGTGCCAGCAGCTCCGGGACGGAGAATCAGCCCCAGCATTTT. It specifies CASSSGTENQPQHF. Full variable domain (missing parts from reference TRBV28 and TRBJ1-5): DVKVTQSSRYLVKRTGEKVFLECVQDMDHENMFWYRQDPGLGLRLIYFSYDVKMKEKGDIPEGYSVSREKKERFSLILESASTNQTSMYLCASSSGTENQPQHFGDGTRLSIL.

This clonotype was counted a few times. The CDR3 sequence: CSARGNSDRGLAKNIQYF. As DNA, the CDR3 is TGCAGTGCTAGAGGGAACAGCGACAGGGGTCTAGCCAAAAACATTCAGTACTTC. The rearrangement links TRBV20-1 to TRBJ2-4; 8 nucleotides match TRBD1. With 1 base clipped from V and 0 bases from J, the junction kept 11 bases outside the gene matches. This CDR3 region has 18 residues. In germline, CDR1 is DFQATT, CDR2 SNEGSKA (reference sequence).

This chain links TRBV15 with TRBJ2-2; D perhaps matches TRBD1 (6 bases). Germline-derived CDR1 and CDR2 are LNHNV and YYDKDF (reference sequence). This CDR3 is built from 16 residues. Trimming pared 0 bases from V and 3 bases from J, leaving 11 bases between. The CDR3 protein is CATSREGRGDTGELFF. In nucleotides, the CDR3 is TGTGCCACCAGCAGAGAGGGCAGGGGCGACACCGGGGAGCTGTTTTTT. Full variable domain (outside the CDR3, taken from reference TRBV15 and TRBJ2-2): DAMVIQNPRYQVTQFGKPVTLSCSQTLNHNVMYWYQQKSSQAPKLLFHYYDKDFNNEADTPDNFQSRRPNTSFCFLDIRSPGLGDTAMYLCATSREGRGDTGELFFGEGSRLTVL.

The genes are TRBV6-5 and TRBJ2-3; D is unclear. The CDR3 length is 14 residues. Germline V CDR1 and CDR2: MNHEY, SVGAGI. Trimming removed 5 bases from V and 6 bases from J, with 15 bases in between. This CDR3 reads CASSPKTSADTQYF. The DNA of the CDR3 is TGTGCCAGCAGTCCTAAGACAAGTGCGGATACGCAGTATTTT.

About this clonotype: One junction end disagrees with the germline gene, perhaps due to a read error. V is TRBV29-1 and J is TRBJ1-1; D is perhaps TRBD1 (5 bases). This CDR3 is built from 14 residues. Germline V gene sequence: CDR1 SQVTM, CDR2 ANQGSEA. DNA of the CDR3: TGCAACGTTGATCGGGGCACCAGAGGCACTGAAGCTTTCTTT. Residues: CNVDRGTRGTEAFF.

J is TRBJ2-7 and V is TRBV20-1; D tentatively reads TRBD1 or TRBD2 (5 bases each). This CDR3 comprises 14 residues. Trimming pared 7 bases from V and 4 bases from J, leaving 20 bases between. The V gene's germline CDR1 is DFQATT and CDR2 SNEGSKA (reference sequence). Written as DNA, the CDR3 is TGCAGTGGCGGAGCCCTAGCCTGGGGGTACGAGCAGTACTTC. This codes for CSGGALAWGYEQYF.

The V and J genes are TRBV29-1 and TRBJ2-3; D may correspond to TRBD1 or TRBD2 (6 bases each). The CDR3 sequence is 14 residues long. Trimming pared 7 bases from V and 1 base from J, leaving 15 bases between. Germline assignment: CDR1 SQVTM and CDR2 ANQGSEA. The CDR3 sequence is CSARGAGGTDTQYF. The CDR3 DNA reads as TGCAGCGCGCGGGGAGCAGGGGGCACAGATACGCAGTATTTT.

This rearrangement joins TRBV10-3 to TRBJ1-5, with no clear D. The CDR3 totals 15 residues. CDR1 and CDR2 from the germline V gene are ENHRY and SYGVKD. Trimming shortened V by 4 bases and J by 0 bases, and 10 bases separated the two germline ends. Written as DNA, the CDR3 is TGTGCCATCAGTGCTAACGGGGATAGCAATCAGCCCCAGCATTTT. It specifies CAISANGDSNQPQHF.

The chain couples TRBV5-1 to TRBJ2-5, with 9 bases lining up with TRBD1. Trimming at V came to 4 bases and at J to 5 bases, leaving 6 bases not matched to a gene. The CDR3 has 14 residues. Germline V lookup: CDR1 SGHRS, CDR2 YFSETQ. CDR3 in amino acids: CASSRDRDGETQYF. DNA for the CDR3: TGCGCCAGCAGCCGGGACAGGGACGGCGAGACCCAGTACTTC.